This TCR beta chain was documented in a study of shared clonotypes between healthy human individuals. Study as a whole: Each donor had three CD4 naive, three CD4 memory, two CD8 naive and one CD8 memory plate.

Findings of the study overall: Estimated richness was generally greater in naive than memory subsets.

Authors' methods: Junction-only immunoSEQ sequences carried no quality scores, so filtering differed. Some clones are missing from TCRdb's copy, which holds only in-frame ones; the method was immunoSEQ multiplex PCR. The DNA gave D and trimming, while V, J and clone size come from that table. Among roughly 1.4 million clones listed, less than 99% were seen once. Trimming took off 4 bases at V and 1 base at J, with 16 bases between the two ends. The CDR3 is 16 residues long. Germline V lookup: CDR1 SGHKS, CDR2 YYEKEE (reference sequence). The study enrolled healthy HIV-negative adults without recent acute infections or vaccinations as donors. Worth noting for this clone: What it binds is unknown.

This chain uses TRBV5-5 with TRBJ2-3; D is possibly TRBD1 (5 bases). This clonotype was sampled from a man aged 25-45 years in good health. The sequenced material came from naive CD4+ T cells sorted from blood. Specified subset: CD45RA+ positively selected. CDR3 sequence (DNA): TGTGCCAGCAGCCCGACAGTTATGGCCCGCACAGATACGCAGTATTTT. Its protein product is CASSPTVMARTDTQYF.